The 16 T cell receptor beta chains presented below share a single source sample, sequenced in a study of response to subunit inactivated influenza vaccine. Via MiXCR, TCRdb re-called the RT-PCR reads, giving one row per CDR3 protein. Of more than 400,000 distinct CDR3 sequences in the sample, 6% to 9% were seen once. The sample in question was PBMCs from blood, obtained roughly 24 months after vaccination. The receptors were sampled from a man aged 45 to 70 who received an inactivated influenza vaccine.

The gene calls are TRBV6-1 and TRBJ1-2, with 7 bases aligning to TRBD1. Germline lookup yields CDR1 MNHNS and CDR2 SASEGT. The CDR3 length is 17 residues. With 7 bases clipped from V and 3 bases from J, the junction kept 17 bases outside the gene matches. In DNA, the CDR3 is TGTGCCAGCAAAAACGTAATTGCCGGGACAGACTACTATGGCTACACCTTC. It encodes CASKNVIAGTDYYGYTF.

This clonotype was detected ten times or more. The chain combines TRBV20-1 with TRBJ2-2; D unresolved. V shed 5 bases and J shed 5 bases, with 15 bases lying between them. The CDR3 covers 14 residues. CDR1 and CDR2 from the germline V gene are DFQATT and SNEGSKA (reference sequence). The CDR3 DNA reads as TGCAGTGCTCCCCCCCCTCTGGGAACCGGGGAGCTGTTTTTT. Its protein product is CSAPPPLGTGELFF.

In this sample, this clonotype turned up a few times. The chain uses TRBV5-1 and TRBJ2-1, with TRBD2 matching over 7 bases. With V trimmed by 4 bases and J by 6 bases, 7 bases remained unmatched. The CDR3 sequence is 14 residues long. CDR1 is SGHRS, CDR2 YFSETQ, per germline. The CDR3: CASSRDGGGNEQFF. CDR3 in DNA: TGCGCCAGCAGCCGGGATGGGGGGGGCAATGAGCAGTTCTTC.

The chain uses TRBV9 and TRBJ2-3, with D maybe TRBD1 (5 bases). V dropped 0 bases and J dropped 7 bases, with 6 bases sitting between them. Germline values: CDR1 SGDLS, CDR2 YYNGEE. The CDR3 covers 12 residues. CDR3 sequence: CASSVEGNTQYF. The CDR3 nucleotides read TGTGCCAGCAGCGTAGAGGGGAATACGCAGTATTTT.

This clonotype appeared a few times. The rearrangement joins TRBV11-2 to TRBJ2-7; 9 nucleotides line up with TRBD2. This CDR3 comprises 14 residues. Germline CDR1 and CDR2: SGHAT and FQNNGV. The trim removed 4 bases at V and 2 bases at J, leaving 3 bases unmatched. The CDR3: CASSSIAGAYEQYF. In DNA, the CDR3 is TGTGCCAGCAGCTCCATAGCGGGAGCCTACGAGCAGTACTTC. Combining the CDR3 with reference TRBV11-2 and TRBJ2-7 gives the whole variable domain EAGVAQSPRYKIIEKRQSVAFWCNPISGHATLYWYQQILGQGPKLLIQFQNNGVVDDSQLPKDRFSAERLKGVDSTLKIQPAKLEDSAVYLCASSSIAGAYEQYFGPGTRLTVT.

This clonotype occurred many times. The gene calls are TRBV29-1 and TRBJ2-5; D remains ambiguous. This CDR3 spans 14 amino acids. V dropped 6 bases and J dropped 1 base, with 15 bases sitting between them. Per germline, CDR1 SQVTM and CDR2 ANQGSEA. Here the CDR3 DNA reads TGCAGCGTAAAAAACACAGAAAGCCAAGAGACCCAGTACTTC. Amino acid sequence: CSVKNTESQETQYF.

In this sample, this clonotype turned up a few times. The V and J genes are TRBV24-1 and TRBJ2-1; 7 nucleotides match TRBD2. This CDR3 is built from 17 residues. V dropped 4 bases and J dropped 4; count of bases not matched to a gene: 12. Looked up from germline, CDR1 is KGHDR and CDR2 is SFDVKD. The CDR3 here is CATSDPSPQGGYNEQFF. CDR3 nucleotides: TGTGCCACCAGTGACCCCTCCCCGCAGGGAGGGTACAATGAGCAGTTCTTC.

This clonotype occurred many times. The chain couples TRBV30 to TRBJ1-2; D gene uncertain. V lost 0 bases, J lost 0 bases, and 11 bases lay in between. This CDR3 region has 15 residues. Germline values: CDR1 GTSNPN, CDR2 SVGIG (reference sequence). CDR3 sequence (DNA): TGTGCCTGGAGTGTACACCTCAGGTCTAACTATGGCTACACCTTC. This codes for CAWSVHLRSNYGYTF.

The chain couples TRBV4-3 to TRBJ1-5; D is ambiguous. Germline CDR1 is LGHNA and CDR2 is YSLEER. CDR3 length: 15 residues. V lost 1 base and J 2 bases, leaving 9 bases between the germline ends. CDR3 sequence (DNA): TGCGCCAGCAGCCAAGTTTGGCAGGGCAATCAGCCCCAGCATTTT. Encoded protein: CASSQVWQGNQPQHF.

This clonotype was picked up many times. This chain connects TRBV18 to TRBJ1-4; no reliable D call. Germline V gene sequence: CDR1 KGHSH, CDR2 LQKENI. The CDR3 has 13 amino acids. With 4 bases removed from V and 8 bases from J, the gap between germline ends came to 11 bases. CDR3 region: CASSRESGEKLFF. The CDR3 DNA reads TGTGCCAGCTCACGAGAGTCTGGCGAAAAACTGTTTTTT.

V is TRBV3-1 and J is TRBJ2-2; the D is unclear. V dropped 4 bases and J dropped 3 bases, with 12 bases sitting between them. The germline CDR1 and CDR2 sequences are LGHDT and YNNKEL (reference sequence). This CDR3 is built from 15 residues. In nucleotides, the CDR3 is TGTGCCAGCAGCCCTCTTCGGTTTCACACCGGGGAGCTGTTTTTT. Amino acid sequence: CASSPLRFHTGELFF. The full variable domain, with the rest looked up from reference TRBV3-1 and TRBJ2-2, is DTAVSQTPKYLVTQMGNDKSIKCEQNLGHDTMYWYKQDSKKFLKIMFSYNNKELIINETVPNRFSPKSPDKAHLNLHINSLELGDSAVYFCASSPLRFHTGELFFGEGSRLTVL.

This clonotype was counted only a few times. V is TRBV15 and J is TRBJ2-7; weak D call: TRBD1 (6 bases). This CDR3 has 13 residues. Germline CDR1 is LNHNV and CDR2 is YYDKDF (reference sequence). The ends were cut back, 0 bases at V and 6 bases at J, with 9 bases in the middle. The CDR3 region is CATSRETGSEQYF. For the CDR3, the DNA is TGTGCCACCAGCAGAGAGACAGGCTCCGAGCAGTACTTC.

This clonotype was seen many times. The V and J genes are TRBV29-1 and TRBJ1-5; 9 nucleotides match TRBD1. Germline CDR1 SQVTM, CDR2 ANQGSEA. This CDR3 region has 15 residues. V lost 7 bases, J lost 4 bases, and 11 bases stayed unmatched. CDR3 sequence: CSALMGQGGNQPQHF. The DNA of the CDR3 is TGCAGCGCCTTGATGGGACAGGGAGGGAATCAGCCCCAGCATTTT.

The V gene is TRBV18, the J gene TRBJ1-3; no reliable D call. The germline CDR1 and CDR2 sequences are KGHSH and LQKENI. The CDR3 has 16 amino acids. V dropped 3 bases and J dropped 0 bases, with 12 bases sitting between them. In DNA, the CDR3 is TGTGCCAGCTCACCTGTACCGACGAGCTCTGGAAACACCATATATTTT. Amino acid sequence: CASSPVPTSSGNTIYF. The complete variable domain, with remaining parts taken from reference TRBV18 and TRBJ1-3, reads NAGVMQNPRHLVRRRGQEARLRCSPMKGHSHVYWYRQLPEEGLKFMVYLQKENIIDESGMPKERFSAEFPKEGPSILRIQQVVRGDSAAYFCASSPVPTSSGNTIYFGEGSWLTVV.

This clonotype occurred a few times. The CDR3 DNA sequence: TGTGCCACCAGCAGACAGGGGGATAGAGAAAAACTGTTTTTT. This sequence encodes CATSRQGDREKLFF. V usage is TRBV15 and J usage is TRBJ1-4, with 7 bases lining up with TRBD1. The CDR3 extends over 14 amino acids. The junction had 5 bases not matched to a gene; V was cut back by 2 bases and J by 8 bases. Per the germline V gene, CDR1 is LNHNV and CDR2 is YYDKDF (reference sequence).

Of note for this clonotype: A junction end diverges from the germline sequence, so it may reflect a read error. This chain links TRBV5-5 with TRBJ2-7; 8 bases map to TRBD1. From germline, CDR1 is SGHKS and CDR2 YYEKEE (reference sequence). The CDR3 is 14 residues long. CDR3 coding DNA: TGTGCCAGCCAGAGGGACAGGATCATCTACGAGCAGTGCTTC. Amino acids: CASQRDRIIYEQCF.